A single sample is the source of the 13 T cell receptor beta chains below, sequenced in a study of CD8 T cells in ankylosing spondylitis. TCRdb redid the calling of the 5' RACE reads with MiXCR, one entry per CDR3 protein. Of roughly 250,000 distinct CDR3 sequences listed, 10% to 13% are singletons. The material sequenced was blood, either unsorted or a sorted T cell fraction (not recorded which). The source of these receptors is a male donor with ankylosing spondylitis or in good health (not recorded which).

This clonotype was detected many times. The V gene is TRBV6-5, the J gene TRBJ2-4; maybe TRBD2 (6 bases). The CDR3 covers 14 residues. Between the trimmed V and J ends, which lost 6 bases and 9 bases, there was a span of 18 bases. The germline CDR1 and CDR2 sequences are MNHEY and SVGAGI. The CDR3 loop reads CASSYPDRRGIQYF. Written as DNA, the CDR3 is TGTGCCAGCAGCTACCCGGACCGGCGGGGCATTCAGTACTTC.

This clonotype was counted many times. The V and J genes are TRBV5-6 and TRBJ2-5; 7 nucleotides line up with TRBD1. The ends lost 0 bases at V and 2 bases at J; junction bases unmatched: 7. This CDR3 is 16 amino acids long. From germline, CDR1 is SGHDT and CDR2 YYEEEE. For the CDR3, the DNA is TGTGCCAGCAGCTTGGAGGGGGCGCCTGATCAAGAGACCCAGTACTTC. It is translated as CASSLEGAPDQETQYF. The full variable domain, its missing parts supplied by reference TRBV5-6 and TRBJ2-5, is DAGVTQSPTHLIKTRGQQVTLRCSPKSGHDTVSWYQQALGQGPQFIFQYYEEEERQRGNFPDRFSGHQFPNYSSELNVNALLLGDSALYLCASSLEGAPDQETQYFGPGTRLLVL.

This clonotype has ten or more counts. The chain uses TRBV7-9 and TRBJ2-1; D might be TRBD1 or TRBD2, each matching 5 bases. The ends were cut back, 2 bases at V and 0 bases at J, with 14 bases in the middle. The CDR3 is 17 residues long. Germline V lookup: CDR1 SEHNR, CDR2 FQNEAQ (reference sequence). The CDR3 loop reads CASSLNRDPNSYNEQFF. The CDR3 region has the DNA TGTGCCAGCAGCTTAAACCGGGACCCCAACTCCTACAATGAGCAGTTCTTC.

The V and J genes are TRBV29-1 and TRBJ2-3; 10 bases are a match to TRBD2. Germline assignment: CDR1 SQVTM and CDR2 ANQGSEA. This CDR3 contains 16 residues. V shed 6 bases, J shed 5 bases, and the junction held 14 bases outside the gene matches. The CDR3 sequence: CSVRRNPSGGGDTQYF. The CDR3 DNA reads TGCAGCGTCCGAAGAAATCCTAGCGGGGGAGGAGATACGCAGTATTTT.

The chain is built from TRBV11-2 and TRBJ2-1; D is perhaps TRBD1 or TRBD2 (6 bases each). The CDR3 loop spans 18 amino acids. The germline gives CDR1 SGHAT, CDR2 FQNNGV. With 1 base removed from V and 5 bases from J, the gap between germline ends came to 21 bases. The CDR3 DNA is TGTGCCAGCAGCTTAGGGGTGGATTGGGGGGCCTCGGACAATGAGCAGTTCTTC. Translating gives CASSLGVDWGASDNEQFF.

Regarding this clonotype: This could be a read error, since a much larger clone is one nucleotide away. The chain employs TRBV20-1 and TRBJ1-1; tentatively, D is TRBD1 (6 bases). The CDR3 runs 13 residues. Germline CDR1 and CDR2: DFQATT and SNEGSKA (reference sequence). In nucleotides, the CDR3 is TGCAGTGTCCCATGGGGGAGGGACACTGTAGCTTTCTTT. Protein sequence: CSVPWGRDTVAFF.

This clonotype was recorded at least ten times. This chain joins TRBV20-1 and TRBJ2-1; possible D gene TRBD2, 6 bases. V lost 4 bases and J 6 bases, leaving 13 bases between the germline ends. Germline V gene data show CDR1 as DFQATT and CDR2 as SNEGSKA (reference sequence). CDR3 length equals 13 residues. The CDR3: CSATRTTSNEQFF. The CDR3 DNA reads TGCAGTGCTACGCGGACTACCAGCAATGAGCAGTTCTTC.

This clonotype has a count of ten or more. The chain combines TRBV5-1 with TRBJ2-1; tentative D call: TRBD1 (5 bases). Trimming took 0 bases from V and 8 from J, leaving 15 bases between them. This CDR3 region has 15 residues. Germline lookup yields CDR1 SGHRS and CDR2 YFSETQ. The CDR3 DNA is TGCGCCAGCAGCTTGGTAAGGGGATTTCGGGATGAGCAGTTCTTC. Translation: CASSLVRGFRDEQFF.

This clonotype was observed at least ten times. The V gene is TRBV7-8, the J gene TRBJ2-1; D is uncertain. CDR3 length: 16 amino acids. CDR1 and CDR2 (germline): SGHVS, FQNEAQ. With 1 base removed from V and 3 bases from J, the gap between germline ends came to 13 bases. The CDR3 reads CASSLDLGLLYNEQFF. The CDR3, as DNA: TGTGCCAGCAGCTTAGATCTCGGGCTACTCTACAATGAGCAGTTCTTC. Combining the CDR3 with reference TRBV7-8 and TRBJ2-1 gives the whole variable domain GAGVSQSPRYKVAKRGQDVALRCDPISGHVSLFWYQQALGQGPEFLTYFQNEAQLDKSGLPSDRFFAERPEGSVSTLKIQRTQQEDSAVYLCASSLDLGLLYNEQFFGPGTRLTVL.

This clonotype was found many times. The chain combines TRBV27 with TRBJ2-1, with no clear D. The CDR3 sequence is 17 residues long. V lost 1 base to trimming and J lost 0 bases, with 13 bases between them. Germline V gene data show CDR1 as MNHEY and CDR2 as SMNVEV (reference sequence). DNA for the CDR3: TGTGCCAGCAGTTTATACCCTCCCTTGGGCTCCTACAATGAGCAGTTCTTC. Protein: CASSLYPPLGSYNEQFF.

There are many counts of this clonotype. The CDR3 loop is CASSESGYYNEQFF. The CDR3 region has the DNA TGTGCCAGCAGTGAATCTGGCTACTACAATGAGCAGTTCTTC. This chain links TRBV25-1 with TRBJ2-1; D not resolved. Trimming pared 1 base from V and 3 bases from J, leaving 7 bases between. The CDR3 consists of 14 residues. Germline V gene data show CDR1 as MGHDK and CDR2 as SYGVNS.

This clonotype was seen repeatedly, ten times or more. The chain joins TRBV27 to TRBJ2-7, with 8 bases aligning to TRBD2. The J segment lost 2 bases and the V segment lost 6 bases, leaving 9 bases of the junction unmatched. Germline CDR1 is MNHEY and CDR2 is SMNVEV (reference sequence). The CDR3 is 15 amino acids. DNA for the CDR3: TGTGCCAGCAGAGTAGCTAGCGGGCCTGCCTACGAGCAGTACTTC. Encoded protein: CASRVASGPAYEQYF.

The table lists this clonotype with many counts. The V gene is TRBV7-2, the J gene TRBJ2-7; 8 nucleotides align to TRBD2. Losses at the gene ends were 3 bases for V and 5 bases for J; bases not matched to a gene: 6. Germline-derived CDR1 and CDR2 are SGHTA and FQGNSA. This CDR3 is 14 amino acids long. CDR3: CASSFWREVDEQYF. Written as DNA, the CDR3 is TGTGCCAGCAGCTTCTGGCGGGAGGTCGACGAGCAGTACTTC. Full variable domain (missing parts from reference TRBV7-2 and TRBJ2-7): GAGVSQSPSNKVTEKGKDVELRCDPISGHTALYWYRQSLGQGLEFLIYFQGNSAPDKSGLPSDRFSAERTGGSVSTLTIQRTQQEDSAVYLCASSFWREVDEQYFGPGTRLTVT.